The subject of this entry is one TCR beta chain. Its target is not known. This specimen belongs to a study of T-cell memory formation after mild COVID-19. Libraries for TCRalpha and TCRbeta carried sample barcodes and unique molecular identifiers via 5'RACE. MiXCR was run by TCRdb on the 5' RACE reads, yielding one entry per CDR3 protein. The sample yields hundreds of thousands of distinct CDR3 sequences, 15% to 20% seen once. The study's findings and limits: Nothing showed for sure that second-wave clones peaking on day 37 were SARS-CoV-2 specific.

Trimming at V came to 0 bases and at J to 7 bases, leaving 6 bases not matched to a gene. Germline values: CDR1 SGHRS, CDR2 YFSETQ. This CDR3 is 16 amino acids long. This TCR was recovered from an adult woman who had mild COVID-19 (a few samples of this study predate the infection). Cell type and time point are not known. This chain connects TRBV5-1 to TRBJ2-3; 12 nucleotides line up with TRBD2. The sequenced sample was PBMCs or a T cell subset sorted from them (not recorded which). CDR3 region: CASSLEGTSGRNTQYF. The CDR3 DNA reads TGCGCCAGCAGCTTGGAGGGTACTAGCGGGAGGAATACGCAGTATTTT.